The subject of this entry is one TCR beta chain. The data are from a study of blood T cell repertoires in COVID-19. Original methodology: From reference gene primer amplification, estimates of nucleated cell counts were derived. Measured with immunoSEQ multiplex PCR; TCRdb has only the in-frame clones, and not every one. That table gives V, J and clone size, and the DNA gave D and trimming. Of about 160,000 clones detected, 85% to 90% appear once; the ten largest clones hold 13%. Enrolment of Seattle patients took place during active infection, and they were followed longitudinally. The sequence was collected from a man aged 18-30 years with COVID-19, enrolled during active disease. Sequenced: peripheral blood.

The CDR3: CASSYRQGLAYEQYF. Written as DNA, the CDR3 is TGTGCCAGCAGTTATCGACAGGGATTAGCCTACGAGCAGTACTTC. The genes are TRBV27 and TRBJ2-7; TRBD1 aligns across 7 bases. The CDR3 has 15 residues. V lost 4 bases and J lost 2; bases outside the gene matches: 8. CDR1 MNHEY and CDR2 SMNVEV come from the germline V gene (reference sequence).